This entry concerns a single TCR beta chain. Its antigen is as yet unknown. This sample stems from a study of T cell responses to AZD1222 COVID-19 vaccine. The method was immunoSEQ multiplex PCR; TCRdb's version includes in-frame clones alone and lacks a portion of them. The table lists 120,000 or so clones, about 88% of them singletons, with over 15% in the top ten. General study results and limits: After two AZD1222 doses, spike-specific TCR breadth and depth rose versus day 0. Clonal diversity may have been underestimated in mostly white British donors. The number of AZD1222 recipients seropositive at baseline was only five to seven.

The germline V and J ends were trimmed by 3 bases and 6 bases, with 5 bases remaining between them. Germline loops: CDR1 SNHLY, CDR2 FYNNEI. CDR3 size: 12 residues. Sequencing used peripheral blood, obtained on day 0 of MenACWY control vaccination. The rearrangement links TRBV2 to TRBJ1-4; no reliable D call. The clonotype was recovered from an adult in good health. CDR3 region: CASSDGYEKLFF. The CDR3 bases are TGTGCCAGCAGTGACGGTTATGAAAAACTGTTTTTT.